This passage covers 5 T cell receptor beta chains from one sample sequenced in a study of identical twins. MiXCR was run by TCRdb on the 5' RACE reads, yielding one entry per CDR3 protein. The sample shows approximately 1.8 million distinct CDR3 sequences, around 29% of them seen only once. Source material: cord blood. These TCRs come from a newborn girl in good health.

The sample holds a few counts of this clonotype. The genes are TRBV6-6 and TRBJ2-1; D possibly matches TRBD1 or TRBD2 (7 bases each). V gave up 2 bases and J gave up 4 bases, with 12 bases separating them. The CDR3 totals 15 residues. Germline CDR1 reads MNHNY; CDR2 reads SVGAGI (reference sequence). The CDR3 protein is CASSYGRGGYNEQFF. CDR3 nucleotide sequence: TGTGCCAGCAGTTACGGCAGGGGGGGATACAATGAGCAGTTCTTC.

In the case of this clonotype: A much larger clonotype is one base distant, so this may be a read error. The J gene is TRBJ2-1, the V gene TRBV5-1; maybe TRBD2 (6 bases). The J call is uncertain, as TRBJ2-7 better fits the DNA end. This CDR3 contains 15 residues. CDR1 SGHRS and CDR2 YFSETQ come from the germline V gene. The CDR3 protein is CASSLGGLLYNEQYF. Here the CDR3 DNA reads TGCGCCAGCAGCTTGGGGGGACTTCTTTACAATGAGCAGTACTTC.

The rearrangement links TRBV7-9 to TRBJ1-1, with no clear D. Germline lookup yields CDR1 SEHNR and CDR2 FQNEAQ (reference sequence). V was trimmed by 2 bases and J by 2 bases, leaving 12 bases between them. The CDR3 runs 15 residues. CDR3 sequence: CASSLSRQQNTEAFF. The CDR3 coding sequence is TGTGCCAGCAGCTTATCTCGCCAGCAAAACACTGAAGCTTTCTTT.

This rearrangement joins TRBV14 to TRBJ2-4; TRBD2 matches 7 bases. V dropped 4 bases and J dropped 3; count of bases not matched to a gene: 6. Germline-derived CDR1 and CDR2 are SGHDN and FVKESK. This CDR3 region has 15 residues. This chain's CDR3 is CASSRGGWDKNIQYF. The CDR3 DNA reads TGTGCCAGCAGCCGGGGGGGTTGGGACAAAAACATTCAGTACTTC.

This clonotype occurred many times. The chain employs TRBV29-1 and TRBJ2-7; D gene ambiguous. Germline CDR1 and CDR2: SQVTM and ANQGSEA. Trimming shortened V by 4 bases and J by 0 bases, and 13 bases separated the two germline ends. This CDR3 is 14 amino acids long. CDR3 sequence reads: CSVVGFQSSYEQYF. The CDR3 DNA follows: TGCAGCGTTGTAGGGTTTCAGTCCTCCTACGAGCAGTACTTC.